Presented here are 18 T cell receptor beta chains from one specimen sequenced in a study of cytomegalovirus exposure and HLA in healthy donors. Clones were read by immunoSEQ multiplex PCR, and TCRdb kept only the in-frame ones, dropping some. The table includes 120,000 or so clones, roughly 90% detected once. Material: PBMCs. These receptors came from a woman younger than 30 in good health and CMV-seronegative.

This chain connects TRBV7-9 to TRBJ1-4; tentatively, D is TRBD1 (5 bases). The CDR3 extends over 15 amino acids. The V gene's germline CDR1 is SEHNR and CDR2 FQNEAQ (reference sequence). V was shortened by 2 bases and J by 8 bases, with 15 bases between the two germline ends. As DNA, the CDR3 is TGTGCCAGCAGCTTACTTCCAGGGTTCGGAGAAAAACTGTTTTTT. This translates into CASSLLPGFGEKLFF.

CDR3 coding DNA: TGTGCCTGGAACTTACTAGCGGGGGGGAATTGGCCCCAGTACTTC. This translates into CAWNLLAGGNWPQYF. The V gene is TRBV30, the J gene TRBJ2-5; 13 bases align to TRBD2. Germline CDR1 GTSNPN, CDR2 SVGIG (reference sequence). The CDR3 has 15 residues. V lost 4 bases to trimming and J lost 9 bases; unmatched junction nucleotides: 11.

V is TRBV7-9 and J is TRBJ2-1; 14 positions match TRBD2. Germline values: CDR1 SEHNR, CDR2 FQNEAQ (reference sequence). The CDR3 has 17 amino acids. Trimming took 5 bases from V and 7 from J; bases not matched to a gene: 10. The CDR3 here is CASSATMRLAGGNEQFF. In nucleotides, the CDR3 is TGTGCCAGCAGCGCCACTATGAGACTAGCGGGGGGGAATGAGCAGTTCTTC. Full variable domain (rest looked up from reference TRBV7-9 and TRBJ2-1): DTGVSQNPRHKITKRGQNVTFRCDPISEHNRLYWYRQTLGQGPEFLTYFQNEAQLEKSRLLSDRFSAERPKGSFSTLEIQRTEQGDSAMYLCASSATMRLAGGNEQFFGPGTRLTVL.

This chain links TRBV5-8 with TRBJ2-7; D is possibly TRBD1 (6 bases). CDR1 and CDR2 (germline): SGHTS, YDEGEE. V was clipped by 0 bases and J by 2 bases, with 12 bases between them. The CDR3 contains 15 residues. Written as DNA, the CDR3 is TGTGCCAGCAGCTTGGCTGGGGCAGGGGCCTACGAGCAGTACTTC. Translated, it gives CASSLAGAGAYEQYF.

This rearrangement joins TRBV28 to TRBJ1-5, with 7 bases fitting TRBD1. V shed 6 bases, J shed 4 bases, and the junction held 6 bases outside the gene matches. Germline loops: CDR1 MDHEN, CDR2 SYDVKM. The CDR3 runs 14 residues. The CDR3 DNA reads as TGTGCCAGCAGCCTGGGACAGACTAATCAGCCCCAGCATTTT. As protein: CASSLGQTNQPQHF.

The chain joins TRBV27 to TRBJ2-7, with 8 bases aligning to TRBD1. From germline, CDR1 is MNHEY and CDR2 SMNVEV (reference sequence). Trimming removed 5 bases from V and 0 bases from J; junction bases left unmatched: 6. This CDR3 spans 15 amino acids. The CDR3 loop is CASSMTGVNSYEQYF. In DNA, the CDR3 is TGTGCCAGCAGTATGACAGGGGTAAACTCCTACGAGCAGTACTTC.

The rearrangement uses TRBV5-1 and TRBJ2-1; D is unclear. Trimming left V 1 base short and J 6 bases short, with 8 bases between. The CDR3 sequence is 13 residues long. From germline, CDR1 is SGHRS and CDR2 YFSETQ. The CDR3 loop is CASSLPGSNEQFF. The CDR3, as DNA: TGCGCCAGCAGCTTGCCCGGTAGCAATGAGCAGTTCTTC.

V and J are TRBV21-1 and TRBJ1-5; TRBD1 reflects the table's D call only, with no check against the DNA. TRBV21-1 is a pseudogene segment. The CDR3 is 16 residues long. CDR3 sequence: CASSKRADSLNQPQHF. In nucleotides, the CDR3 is TGTGCCAGCAGCAAGCGAGCTGACAGCCTCAATCAGCCCCAGCATTTT.

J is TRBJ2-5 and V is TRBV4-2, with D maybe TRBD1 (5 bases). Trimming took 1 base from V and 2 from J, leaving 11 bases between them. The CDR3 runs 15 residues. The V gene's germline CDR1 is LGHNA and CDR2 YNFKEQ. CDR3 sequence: CASSQGLDSQETQYF. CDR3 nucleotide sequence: TGTGCCAGCAGCCAAGGTTTAGACAGTCAAGAGACCCAGTACTTC.

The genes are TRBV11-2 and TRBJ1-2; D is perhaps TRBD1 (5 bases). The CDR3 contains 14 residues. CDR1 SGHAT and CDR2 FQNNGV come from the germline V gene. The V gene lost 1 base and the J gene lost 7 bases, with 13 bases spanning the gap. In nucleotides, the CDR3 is TGTGCCAGCAGCTTAGGCCAGGGCATGGGTGGCTACACCTTC. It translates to CASSLGQGMGGYTF.

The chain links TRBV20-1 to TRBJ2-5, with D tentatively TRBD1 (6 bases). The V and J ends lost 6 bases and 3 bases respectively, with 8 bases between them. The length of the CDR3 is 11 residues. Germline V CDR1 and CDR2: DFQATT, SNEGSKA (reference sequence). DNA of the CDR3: TGCAGTGCATACAGGGAAGAGACCCAGTACTTC. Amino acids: CSAYREETQYF.

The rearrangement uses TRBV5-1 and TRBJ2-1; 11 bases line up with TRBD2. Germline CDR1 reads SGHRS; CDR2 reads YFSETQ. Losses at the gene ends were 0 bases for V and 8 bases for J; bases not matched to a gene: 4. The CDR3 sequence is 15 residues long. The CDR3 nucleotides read TGCGCCAGCAGCTTGGTAGCGGGAGGGCCGTATGAGCAGTTCTTC. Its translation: CASSLVAGGPYEQFF.

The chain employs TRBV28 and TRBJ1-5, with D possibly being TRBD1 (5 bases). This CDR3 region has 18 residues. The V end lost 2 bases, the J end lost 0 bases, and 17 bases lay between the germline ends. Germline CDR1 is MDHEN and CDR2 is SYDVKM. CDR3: CASSLDTASGTSNQPQHF. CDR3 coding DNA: TGTGCCAGCAGTTTAGATACAGCCAGCGGGACTAGCAATCAGCCCCAGCATTTT.

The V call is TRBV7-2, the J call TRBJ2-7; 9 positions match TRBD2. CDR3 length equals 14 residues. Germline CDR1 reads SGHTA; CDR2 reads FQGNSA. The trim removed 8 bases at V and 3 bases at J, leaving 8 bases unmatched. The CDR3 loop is CASVAGGLFYEQYF. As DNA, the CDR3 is TGTGCCAGCGTGGCGGGGGGGCTCTTCTACGAGCAGTACTTC.

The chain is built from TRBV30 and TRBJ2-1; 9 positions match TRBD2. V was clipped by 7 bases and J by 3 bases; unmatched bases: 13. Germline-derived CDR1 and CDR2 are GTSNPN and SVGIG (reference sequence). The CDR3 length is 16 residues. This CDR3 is CAFTKLTSGNYNEQFF. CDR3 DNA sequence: TGTGCCTTTACAAAATTGACTAGCGGAAACTACAATGAGCAGTTCTTC.

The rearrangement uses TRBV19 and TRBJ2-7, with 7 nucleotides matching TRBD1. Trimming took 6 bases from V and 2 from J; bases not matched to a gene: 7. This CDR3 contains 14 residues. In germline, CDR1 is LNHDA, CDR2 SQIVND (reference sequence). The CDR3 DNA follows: TGTGCCAGTAGCCGAACAGGGGATACCTACGAGCAGTACTTC. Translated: CASSRTGDTYEQYF.

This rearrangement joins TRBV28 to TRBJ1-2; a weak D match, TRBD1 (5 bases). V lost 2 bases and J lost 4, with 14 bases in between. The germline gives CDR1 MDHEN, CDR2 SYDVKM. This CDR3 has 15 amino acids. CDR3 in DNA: TGTGCCAGCAGTTTAATCCCGACAGCGGGCTATGGCTACACCTTC. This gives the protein CASSLIPTAGYGYTF.

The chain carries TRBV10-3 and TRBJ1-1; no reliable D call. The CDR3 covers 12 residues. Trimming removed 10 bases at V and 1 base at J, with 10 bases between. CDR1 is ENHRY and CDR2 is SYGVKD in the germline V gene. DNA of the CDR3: TGTGCCACTAGTAGCCCGAACACTGAAGCTTTCTTT. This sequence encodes CATSSPNTEAFF.